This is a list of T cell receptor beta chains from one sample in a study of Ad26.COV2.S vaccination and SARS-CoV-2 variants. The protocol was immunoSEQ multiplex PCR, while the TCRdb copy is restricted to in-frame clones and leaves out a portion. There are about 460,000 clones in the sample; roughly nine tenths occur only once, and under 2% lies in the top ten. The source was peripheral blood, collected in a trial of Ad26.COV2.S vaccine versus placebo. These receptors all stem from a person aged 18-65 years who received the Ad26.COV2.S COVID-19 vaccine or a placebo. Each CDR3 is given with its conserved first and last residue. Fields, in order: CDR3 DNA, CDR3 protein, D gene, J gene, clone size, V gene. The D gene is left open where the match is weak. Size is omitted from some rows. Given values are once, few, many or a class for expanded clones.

cdr3_nt: TGTGCCAGCAGCGAAGGGGCCAATTACAATGAGCAGTTCTTC; cdr3_aa: CASSEGANYNEQFF; d_call: NA; j_call: TRBJ2-1; clone_size: NA; v_call: TRBV14
cdr3_nt: TGTGCCACCAGTGATTCTGGGACAGCTCACAATGAGCAGTTCTTC; cdr3_aa: CATSDSGTAHNEQFF; d_call: TRBD1; j_call: TRBJ2-1; clone_size: NA; v_call: TRBV24-1
cdr3_nt: TGTGCCAGCTCACCTTCTCAGGGGGCGCAAGTTGGCTACACCTTC; cdr3_aa: CASSPSQGAQVGYTF; d_call: TRBD1; j_call: TRBJ1-2; clone_size: NA; v_call: TRBV18
cdr3_nt: TGTGCCTGGAGGGGGGGCCTTACTAGCGGCAGATCGGCCGGGGAGCTGTTTTTT; cdr3_aa: CAWRGGLTSGRSAGELFF; d_call: TRBD2; j_call: TRBJ2-2; clone_size: NA; v_call: TRBV30
cdr3_nt: TGTGCCAGCAGCCATTCTAGACAGGGGGCTGACGAGCAGTACTTC; cdr3_aa: CASSHSRQGADEQYF; d_call: TRBD1; j_call: TRBJ2-7; clone_size: few; v_call: TRBV7-9
cdr3_nt: TGTGCCAGCAGCTCGCACAAGGGGAGCGGAGATACGCAGTATTTT; cdr3_aa: CASSSHKGSGDTQYF; d_call: NA; j_call: TRBJ2-3; clone_size: NA; v_call: TRBV7-2
cdr3_nt: TGTGCCAGCAGTGGGGAGCGGGGGGTGAGGGAGACCCAGTACTTC; cdr3_aa: CASSGERGVRETQYF; d_call: TRBD2; j_call: TRBJ2-5; clone_size: NA; v_call: TRBV2
cdr3_nt: TGTGCCAGTCAAAGTCCGACAGGGTATTTTGACGAGCAGTACTTC; cdr3_aa: CASQSPTGYFDEQYF; d_call: TRBD1; j_call: TRBJ2-7; clone_size: NA; v_call: TRBV18
cdr3_nt: TGTGCCAGCAGTTTAAACAGAGACTACGAGCAGTACTTC; cdr3_aa: CASSLNRDYEQYF; d_call: NA; j_call: TRBJ2-7; clone_size: NA; v_call: TRBV12-3/TRBV12-4
cdr3_nt: TGTGCCACCAGCAGAGATCACGGGGCAACTAATGAAAAACTGTTTTTT; cdr3_aa: CATSRDHGATNEKLFF; d_call: NA; j_call: TRBJ1-4; clone_size: NA; v_call: TRBV15
cdr3_nt: TGTGCCTGGAGTGTACTACTGCGCTATGGCTACACCTTC; cdr3_aa: CAWSVLLRYGYTF; d_call: NA; j_call: TRBJ1-2; clone_size: once; v_call: TRBV30
cdr3_nt: TGTGCCAGCAGTTTATCTGGGGTGTTGGCCTACGAGCAGTACTTC; cdr3_aa: CASSLSGVLAYEQYF; d_call: NA; j_call: TRBJ2-7; clone_size: NA; v_call: TRBV27
cdr3_nt: TGTGCCACCGGACAGGGGGCCATGGGCACAGATACGCAGTATTTT; cdr3_aa: CATGQGAMGTDTQYF; d_call: TRBD1; j_call: TRBJ2-3; clone_size: NA; v_call: TRBV24-1
cdr3_nt: TGTGCCAGCAGCCCTAACCCCGGACTAGCTAACTACAATGAGCAGTTCTTC; cdr3_aa: CASSPNPGLANYNEQFF; d_call: TRBD2; j_call: TRBJ2-1; clone_size: NA; v_call: TRBV7-8
cdr3_nt: TGTGCCAGTAGTTTGACAGGGGACACAGATACGCAGTATTTT; cdr3_aa: CASSLTGDTDTQYF; d_call: TRBD1; j_call: TRBJ2-3; clone_size: NA; v_call: TRBV19
cdr3_nt: TGTGCCAGCAGCTTAACGGCTGAAGCTTTCTTT; cdr3_aa: CASSLTAEAFF; d_call: NA; j_call: TRBJ1-1; clone_size: NA; v_call: TRBV7-9
cdr3_nt: TGTGCCACCTCGGGAGGTCAGGGGATGACCTCCTACGAGCAGTACTTC; cdr3_aa: CATSGGQGMTSYEQYF; d_call: NA; j_call: TRBJ2-7; clone_size: NA; v_call: TRBV5-4
cdr3_nt: TGCGCCAGCAGCTTGGACAGTAACTATGGCTACACCTTC; cdr3_aa: CASSLDSNYGYTF; d_call: NA; j_call: TRBJ1-2; clone_size: few; v_call: TRBV5-1
cdr3_nt: TGTGCCAGCAGCTTATTCGCGGGGTGGATGGCTAATGAAAAACTGTTTTTT; cdr3_aa: CASSLFAGWMANEKLFF; d_call: NA; j_call: TRBJ1-4; clone_size: few; v_call: TRBV7-9
cdr3_nt: TGTGCCCCCCGGGTAACCAACTATGGCTACACCTTC; cdr3_aa: CAPRVTNYGYTF; d_call: NA; j_call: TRBJ1-2; clone_size: NA; v_call: TRBV5-5
cdr3_nt: TGCGCCAGCAGCTTGGGGGGGGTCACCTACGAGCAGTACTTC; cdr3_aa: CASSLGGVTYEQYF; d_call: NA; j_call: TRBJ2-7; clone_size: NA; v_call: TRBV5-1
cdr3_nt: TGTGCCAGCAGTTTATTAGGGAGTAGTACCGGGGAGCTGTTTTTT; cdr3_aa: CASSLLGSSTGELFF; d_call: NA; j_call: TRBJ2-2; clone_size: NA; v_call: TRBV28
cdr3_nt: TGTGCCAGCAGTTTAACGGGTGGAAACACCATATATTTT; cdr3_aa: CASSLTGGNTIYF; d_call: NA; j_call: TRBJ1-3; clone_size: NA; v_call: TRBV12-3/TRBV12-4
cdr3_nt: TGTGCCAGCAGCGTAGCCCAGACTTTCACAGATACGCAGTATTTT; cdr3_aa: CASSVAQTFTDTQYF; d_call: NA; j_call: TRBJ2-3; clone_size: NA; v_call: TRBV9
cdr3_nt: TGCAGCGCGAGTTGGGGCAGGGTTAATTCACCCCTCCACTTT; cdr3_aa: CSASWGRVNSPLHF; d_call: NA; j_call: TRBJ1-6; clone_size: NA; v_call: TRBV29-1
cdr3_nt: TGCGCCAGCAGCTTTTCGAGCAATGAGCAGTTCTTC; cdr3_aa: CASSFSSNEQFF; d_call: NA; j_call: TRBJ2-1; clone_size: few; v_call: TRBV5-1
cdr3_nt: TGTGCCAGCAGTCGACGGGCCGAGGGTTCACCCCTCCACTTT; cdr3_aa: CASSRRAEGSPLHF; d_call: NA; j_call: TRBJ1-6; clone_size: NA; v_call: TRBV2
cdr3_nt: TGTGCCATCAGTGAGTCGGAGACTAGCGGGAGGTATACAGATACGCAGTATTTT; cdr3_aa: CAISESETSGRYTDTQYF; d_call: TRBD2; j_call: TRBJ2-3; clone_size: once; v_call: TRBV10-3
cdr3_nt: TGTGCCAGCAGCTTACCTGCCGACAGTCGGCAGTTCTTC; cdr3_aa: CASSLPADSRQFF; d_call: NA; j_call: TRBJ2-1; clone_size: few; v_call: TRBV11-3